Only one count was recorded for the clone carrying this T cell receptor beta chain. This specimen comes from a study of CD8 T cells in Susac syndrome. cDNA came from roughly 0.47 to 1 ug RNA primed by random hexamers. TCRdb re-called the immunoSEQ multiplex PCR reads through MiXCR, storing one row per CDR3 protein. The profile covers some 150,000 distinct CDR3 sequences, with 85% to 95% appearing a single time and 0.16% taken by the ten largest. CDR3 size: 17 residues. Trimming took 1 base from V and 7 from J; bases not matched to a gene: 6. Germline V gene lookup returns CDR1 SGHDN and CDR2 FVKESK. The receptor was isolated from a human donor with Susac syndrome. The chain has TRBV14 and TRBJ2-1; 14 bases line up with TRBD2. Sequences were obtained from CD4+ T cells from PBMCs. The CDR3 loop is CASSQALGLAGVNEQFF. CDR3 DNA sequence: TGTGCCAGCAGCCAAGCCCTGGGACTAGCGGGGGTGAATGAGCAGTTCTTC.